One and the same sample provided the 8 T cell receptor beta chains below, sequenced in a study of CD8 T cells in ankylosing spondylitis. TCRdb reprocessed the 5' RACE reads via MiXCR and lists one record per CDR3 protein. The table has 150,000 to 200,000 distinct CDR3 sequences, over 10% seen once. The sample consisted of blood, either unsorted or a sorted T cell fraction (not recorded which). Receptors originate from a female donor with ankylosing spondylitis or in good health (not recorded which).

This clonotype was counted ten times or more. This rearrangement joins TRBV6-1 to TRBJ2-2, with 8 positions matching TRBD2. CDR3 length: 14 residues. The germline CDR1 and CDR2 sequences are MNHNS and SASEGT. J was trimmed by 4 bases and V by 5 bases; bases with no gene match: 3. The CDR3 sequence is CASSRAGVTGELFF. The CDR3 nucleotides are TGTGCCAGCAGTAGAGCGGGAGTCACCGGGGAGCTGTTTTTT.

This clonotype was counted many times. At one of its ends the junction is not consistent with the germline gene, which may arise from a read error. The V call is TRBV7-2, the J call TRBJ2-4; 8 nucleotides agree with TRBD1. The CDR3 has 12 residues. Germline CDR1 reads SGHTA; CDR2 reads FQGNSA. The CDR3, as DNA: TGTGCCAGCAGTCCTACCCCAGGACAGGGTTGGTTC. Translated, it gives CASSPTPGQGWF.

A few counts support this clonotype. The chain couples TRBV7-9 to TRBJ1-5, with TRBD1 as a possible D gene (5 bases). CDR3 length equals 12 residues. The V end was cut by 6 bases, the J end by 8 bases, with 11 bases between. CDR1 is SEHNR and CDR2 is FQNEAQ in the germline V gene (reference sequence). CDR3 sequence (DNA): TGTGCCAGCAGTCAATCGGGGGAGCCCCAGCATTTT. This encodes CASSQSGEPQHF.

This clonotype came up many times. The chain couples TRBV12-3 or TRBV12-4 to TRBJ1-2; D is possibly TRBD1 (5 bases). Trimming stripped 3 bases from V and 8 bases from J, with 7 bases between. The CDR3 is 11 residues long. CDR3 in DNA: TGTGCCAGCAGTTTGGGGACGGGCTACACCTTC. This encodes CASSLGTGYTF.

This clonotype showed up many times. V and J are TRBV5-1 and TRBJ1-4; no clear D gene. This CDR3 is 15 amino acids long. With 3 bases removed from V and 0 bases from J, the gap between germline ends came to 9 bases. From germline, CDR1 is SGHRS and CDR2 YFSETQ. CDR3 in amino acids: CASSSGSATNEKLFF. The DNA for the CDR3 is TGCGCCAGCAGCTCCGGAAGTGCAACTAATGAAAAACTGTTTTTT.

This clonotype was picked up many times. The V and J genes are TRBV12-3 or TRBV12-4 and TRBJ2-2; D call uncertain. The V gene lost 11 bases and the J gene lost 2 bases, with 15 bases spanning the gap. This CDR3 contains 14 residues. CDR3 sequence reads: CACRRQSNTGELFF. Written as DNA, the CDR3 is TGTGCCTGTCGAAGGCAGAGCAACACCGGGGAGCTGTTTTTT.

This clonotype was recorded at least ten times. The genes are TRBV12-3 or TRBV12-4 and TRBJ2-5, with 7 bases identical to TRBD2. The CDR3 runs 16 residues. J gave up 5 bases and V 3 bases, and 12 bases lay outside the gene matches. The CDR3 sequence is CASSFWREGRWETQYF. CDR3 coding DNA: TGTGCCAGCAGTTTTTGGAGGGAGGGCAGGTGGGAGACCCAGTACTTC.

This clonotype was seen ten or more times. The gene calls are TRBV20-1 and TRBJ2-7, with no clear D. Trimming removed 3 bases from V and 2 bases from J, with 14 bases in between. Looked up from germline, CDR1 is DFQATT and CDR2 is SNEGSKA (reference sequence). The CDR3 is made up of 14 amino acids. The CDR3 sequence: CSARANLGPYEQYF. In nucleotides, the CDR3 is TGCAGTGCTAGGGCAAACTTAGGGCCCTACGAGCAGTACTTC.